The TCR beta chain described here comes from a study of blood T cell repertoires in COVID-19. The germline CDR1 and CDR2 sequences are SGHNT and YENEEA. The V gene lost 3 bases and the J gene lost 4 bases, with 13 bases spanning the gap. This CDR3 comprises 16 residues. The table came from immunoSEQ multiplex PCR; TCRdb's copy has only in-frame clones and leaves some out. The sample carries about 370,000 clones, 90% to 95% recorded once. Participants, about 18 to 90 years old, spanned about 26 US areas. Material: PBMCs or T cells enriched from blood (not recorded which). This sequence joins TRBV11-3 and TRBJ2-6; possible D gene TRBD1, 6 bases. This clonotype was obtained from a woman in her thirties or forties who had been exposed to COVID-19. The CDR3 DNA reads as TGTGCCAGCAGCTTTGGTCCAGGGGCCGGGGCCAACGTCCTGACTTTC. Amino acid sequence: CASSFGPGAGANVLTF.